This passage covers 29 T cell receptor beta chains from one sample sequenced in a study of shared clonotypes between healthy human individuals. Naive CD8 cells lacked CD45RO and underwent positive selection for CCR7, leaving out terminally differentiated effector memory CD45RA+ cells. The data were produced by immunoSEQ multiplex PCR, yet TCRdb's version contains in-frame clones alone and is incomplete. The data contain 1.5 million to 2.5 million clones, about 95% of them singletons. Material for sequencing was naive CD8+ T cells sorted from blood. The receptors here all came from a man in his late teens or twenties in good health.

The chain links TRBV15 to TRBJ2-3; D possibly corresponds to TRBD1 (6 bases). V was shortened by 5 bases and J by 2 bases, with 17 bases between the two germline ends. Germline V CDR1 and CDR2: LNHNV, YYDKDF (reference sequence). The CDR3 loop spans 16 amino acids. The CDR3 protein is CATSDEPRGSTDTQYF. The CDR3 DNA is TGTGCCACCAGCGATGAACCCAGGGGTTCCACAGATACGCAGTATTTT.

This clone has just one count. This sequence joins TRBV19 and TRBJ1-5; D unresolved. Germline-derived CDR1 and CDR2 are LNHDA and SQIVND (reference sequence). The CDR3 spans 15 residues. The V end was cut by 2 bases, the J end by 2 bases, with 10 bases between. The CDR3 DNA sequence: TGTGCCAGTAGTATATCGTCTTCTGGCAATCAGCCCCAGCATTTT. This translates into CASSISSSGNQPQHF.

Turning to this clone: The same CDR3 arises from other DNA sequences in this sample as well. The chain joins TRBV28 to TRBJ1-5, with D maybe TRBD1 (5 bases). The CDR3 contains 15 residues. V dropped 5 bases and J dropped 1 base, with 12 bases sitting between them. The V gene's germline CDR1 is MDHEN and CDR2 SYDVKM. CDR3 protein: CASSSRVGSNQPQHF. As DNA, the CDR3 is TGTGCCAGCAGTAGCAGGGTAGGAAGCAATCAGCCCCAGCATTTT.

The genes are TRBV13 and TRBJ2-7; no firm D call. Trimming removed 3 bases at V and 2 bases at J, with 11 bases between. CDR1 and CDR2 from the germline V gene are PRHDT and FYEKMQ (reference sequence). The CDR3 consists of 14 residues. The CDR3 sequence: CASSFGSQTYEQYF. The CDR3 DNA reads TGTGCCAGCAGCTTCGGTAGCCAAACCTACGAGCAGTACTTC.

The chain has TRBV7-9 and TRBJ2-2; 10 bases agree with TRBD2. This CDR3 region has 15 residues. Germline CDR1 is SEHNR and CDR2 is FQNEAQ (reference sequence). Trimming cost V 1 base and J 6 bases; bases outside gene matches: 2. CDR3 residues: CASSLEGLASGELFF. For the CDR3, the DNA is TGTGCCAGCAGCTTAGAGGGACTAGCGTCCGGGGAGCTGTTTTTT.

The chain uses TRBV28 and TRBJ1-1; D might be TRBD1 (5 bases). Germline V lookup: CDR1 MDHEN, CDR2 SYDVKM. The CDR3 spans 13 residues. V was pared by 1 base and J by 5 bases, with 8 bases between. DNA of the CDR3: TGTGCCAGCAGTTTATATGAGGGGACTGAAGCTTTCTTT. As protein: CASSLYEGTEAFF.

The chain uses TRBV6-6 and TRBJ2-7; perhaps D is TRBD1 or TRBD2 (5 bases each). Germline CDR1 MNHNY, CDR2 SVGAGI (reference sequence). V was trimmed by 1 base and J by 4 bases, leaving 8 bases between them. The length of the CDR3 is 13 residues. The CDR3 DNA is TGTGCCAGCAGTTACTTGGGGGAGTACGAGCAGTACTTC. It encodes CASSYLGEYEQYF.

This clone occurred once. J is TRBJ1-1 and V is TRBV14; D unclear. Between the trimmed V and J ends, which lost 4 bases and 11 bases, there was a span of 14 bases. The CDR3 covers 12 residues. Germline assignment: CDR1 SGHDN and CDR2 FVKESK. The CDR3 reads CASSPTGLEAFF. The CDR3 nucleotides are TGTGCCAGCAGCCCTACCGGGCTTGAGGCTTTCTTT.

The rearrangement links TRBV9 to TRBJ2-3, with TRBD2 matching over 7 bases. The CDR3 is 14 amino acids. The junction had 5 bases not matched to a gene; V was cut back by 4 bases and J by 3 bases. Germline loops: CDR1 SGDLS, CDR2 YYNGEE. The CDR3 is CASSYYGGTDTQYF. The DNA for the CDR3 is TGTGCCAGCAGCTACTACGGGGGGACAGATACGCAGTATTTT. Full variable domain (remainder filled in from reference TRBV9 and TRBJ2-3): DSGVTQTPKHLITATGQRVTLRCSPRSGDLSVYWYQQSLDQGLQFLIQYYNGEERAKGNILERFSAQQFPDLHSELNLSSLELGDSALYFCASSYYGGTDTQYFGPGTRLTVL.

The chain employs TRBV11-2 and TRBJ2-4; 8 nucleotides agree with TRBD1. Unmatched junction bases numbered 3, after V lost 2 bases and J lost 9 bases. This CDR3 is built from 13 residues. Looked up from germline, CDR1 is SGHAT and CDR2 is FQNNGV. CDR3 DNA: TGTGCCAGCAGCTTATCAGGGGGCGTCATTCAGTACTTC. Its protein product is CASSLSGGVIQYF.

CDR3 loop: CASSYGAGDGYTF. DNA of the CDR3: TGTGCCAGCAGTTACGGGGCGGGGGACGGCTACACCTTC. This sequence joins TRBV6-6 and TRBJ1-2; weak D call: TRBD1 (5 bases). The CDR3 totals 13 residues. V lost 2 bases and J 8 bases, leaving 12 bases between the germline ends. The germline V gene has CDR1 MNHNY and CDR2 SVGAGI (reference sequence).

The J gene is TRBJ2-2, the V gene TRBV7-7; 11 positions agree with TRBD2. The V gene's germline CDR1 is SSHAT and CDR2 FNYEAQ (reference sequence). The CDR3 has 15 residues. CDR3: CASLAGGPNTGELFF. The CDR3 region has the DNA TGTGCTAGCCTAGCGGGGGGCCCTAACACCGGGGAGCTGTTTTTT.

V and J are TRBV6-1 and TRBJ1-2; D perhaps matches TRBD1 (6 bases). This CDR3 is built from 15 residues. Between the trimmed V and J ends, which lost 4 bases and 0 bases, there was a span of 12 bases. Germline V lookup: CDR1 MNHNS, CDR2 SASEGT. The CDR3 coding sequence is TGTGCCAGCAGTGGATGGACAGATGCTAACTATGGCTACACCTTC. Translation: CASSGWTDANYGYTF.

The chain has TRBV5-4 and TRBJ2-7; D is ambiguous. V lost 1 base to trimming and J lost 1 base, with 6 bases between them. Looked up from germline, CDR1 is SGHNT and CDR2 is YYREEE (reference sequence). The length of the CDR3 is 13 residues. The CDR3 here is CASSLQESYEQYF. The CDR3 coding sequence is TGTGCCAGCAGCTTGCAGGAATCCTACGAGCAGTACTTC.

The rearrangement joins TRBV30 to TRBJ2-7; 11 nucleotides agree with TRBD2. The germline V gene has CDR1 GTSNPN and CDR2 SVGIG (reference sequence). J gave up 2 bases and V 3 bases, and 12 bases lay outside the gene matches. The CDR3 has 17 amino acids. The chain's CDR3 is CAWSSGPETSGAYEQYF. Written as DNA, the CDR3 is TGTGCCTGGAGCTCGGGACCCGAGACTAGCGGGGCCTACGAGCAGTACTTC.

This chain links TRBV5-1 with TRBJ2-5, with TRBD2 identical over 8 bases. J gave up 5 bases and V 4 bases, and 4 bases lay outside the gene matches. CDR3 length: 13 amino acids. Germline values: CDR1 SGHRS, CDR2 YFSETQ. CDR3 nucleotides: TGCGCCAGCAGCGGTAGCGGGATGGAGACCCAGTACTTC. It encodes CASSGSGMETQYF. Based on the CDR3 plus reference TRBV5-1 and TRBJ2-5, the full variable domain is KAGVTQTPRYLIKTRGQQVTLSCSPISGHRSVSWYQQTPGQGLQFLFEYFSETQRNKGNFPGRFSGRQFSNSRSEMNVSTLELGDSALYLCASSGSGMETQYFGPGTRLLVL.

This chain links TRBV7-9 with TRBJ1-2, with D possibly being TRBD1 (5 bases). The germline gives CDR1 SEHNR, CDR2 FQNEAQ (reference sequence). V gave up 5 bases and J gave up 0 bases, with 13 bases separating them. This CDR3 comprises 15 residues. The CDR3 loop reads CASSPEGLANYGYTF. CDR3 coding DNA: TGTGCCAGCAGCCCAGAGGGGCTAGCTAACTATGGCTACACCTTC.

Concerning this clone: This sample includes further DNA sequences coding for the same CDR3. The chain uses TRBV4-3 and TRBJ2-7; D might be TRBD2 (6 bases). V was trimmed by 6 bases and J by 3 bases, leaving 12 bases between them. CDR3 length: 13 amino acids. Germline values: CDR1 LGHNA, CDR2 YSLEER. CDR3 nucleotides: TGCGCCAGCAGTCAGGGACTCGACTACGAGCAGTACTTC. This translates into CASSQGLDYEQYF.

This clone was seen a single time. The chain recombines TRBV14 with TRBJ2-2, with D hard to call. This CDR3 has 16 amino acids. V shed 0 bases and J shed 5 bases, with 13 bases lying between them. CDR1 is SGHDN and CDR2 is FVKESK in the germline V gene. In DNA form, the CDR3 reads TGTGCCAGCAGCCAAGAAGAGTCGGGTGTTACCGGGGAGCTGTTTTTT. Protein product: CASSQEESGVTGELFF.

The V and J genes are TRBV2 and TRBJ2-7; 7 nucleotides match TRBD2. In germline, CDR1 is SNHLY, CDR2 FYNNEI. V trimming: 5 bases; J trimming: 1 base; junction bases outside the gene matches: 11. This CDR3 comprises 16 residues. The chain's CDR3 is CASSTVGLRESYEQYF. CDR3 bases: TGTGCCAGCAGTACCGTGGGACTGCGGGAGTCCTACGAGCAGTACTTC. The whole variable domain, filled in from reference TRBV2 and TRBJ2-7, reads EPEVTQTPSHQVTQMGQEVILRCVPISNHLYFYWYRQILGQKVEFLVSFYNNEISEKSEIFDDQFSVERPDGSNFTLKIRSTKLEDSAMYFCASSTVGLRESYEQYFGPGTRLTVT.

With respect to this clone: Other DNA sequences within the sample encode an identical CDR3. The V gene is TRBV19, the J gene TRBJ2-7; D assignment may be TRBD1 or TRBD2 (5 bases each). Germline CDR1 and CDR2: LNHDA and SQIVND (reference sequence). The CDR3 contains 11 residues. Deletions cut 8 bases from V and 3 bases from J, with 8 bases between. CDR3 coding DNA: TGTGCCAGTGGGGACGGCTACGAGCAGTACTTC. Translated, it gives CASGDGYEQYF.

The chain combines TRBV4-3 with TRBJ2-7; D is unresolved. V lost 0 bases and J 4 bases, leaving 16 bases between the germline ends. CDR1 and CDR2 (germline): LGHNA, YSLEER. The CDR3 contains 16 residues. CDR3 amino acids: CASSQDSIYMGYEQYF. The CDR3 DNA is TGCGCCAGCAGCCAAGATAGTATTTATATGGGGTACGAGCAGTACTTC.

This chain uses TRBV4-3 with TRBJ2-6; D is unresolved. Trimming pared 0 bases from V and 1 base from J, leaving 4 bases between. CDR1 and CDR2 (germline): LGHNA, YSLEER. The CDR3 runs to 15 residues. For the CDR3, the DNA is TGCGCCAGCAGCCAAGATCTATCTGGGGCCAACGTCCTGACTTTC. As protein: CASSQDLSGANVLTF.

The chain joins TRBV7-2 to TRBJ2-7, with D possibly matching TRBD2 (5 bases). The V end lost 5 bases, the J end lost 4 bases, and 12 bases lay between the germline ends. The CDR3 is 13 amino acids. From germline, CDR1 is SGHTA and CDR2 FQGNSA. The chain's CDR3 is CASSLRLIYEQYF. DNA of the CDR3: TGTGCCAGCAGCCTTAGACTAATATACGAGCAGTACTTC.

The chain carries TRBV10-2 and TRBJ2-1; no clear D gene. The CDR3 is 13 residues long. Between the trimmed V and J ends, which lost 6 bases and 4 bases, there was a span of 10 bases. Per the germline V gene, CDR1 is WSHSY and CDR2 is SAAADI. The CDR3 DNA follows: TGCGCCAGCAGCGAGGAGTTTTACAATGAGCAGTTCTTC. Its translation: CASSEEFYNEQFF.

The DNA for the CDR3 is TGTGCCAGCAGCTTTCTAGCGGGAGAAGGCACCGGGGAGCTGTTTTTT. Encoded protein: CASSFLAGEGTGELFF. The V and J genes are TRBV7-6 and TRBJ2-2; TRBD2 matches at 10 bases. Losses at the gene ends were 3 bases for V and 4 bases for J; bases not matched to a gene: 5. This CDR3 contains 16 residues. Germline-derived CDR1 and CDR2 are SGHVS and FNYEAQ.

V is TRBV11-2 and J is TRBJ1-1; the D gene is possibly TRBD1 (5 bases). The V end was cut by 4 bases, the J end by 1 base, with 13 bases between. Germline assignment: CDR1 SGHAT and CDR2 FQNNGV. The CDR3 runs to 15 residues. CDR3 loop: CASSYYGGANTEAFF. CDR3 sequence (DNA): TGTGCCAGCAGCTATTACGGAGGGGCGAACACTGAAGCTTTCTTT.

As for this clone: The junction differs from germline at one of its ends, possibly a read error. J is TRBJ2-7 and V is TRBV2; D perhaps matches TRBD1 (6 bases). This CDR3 is 13 amino acids long. CDR1 and CDR2 from the germline V gene are SNHLY and FYNNEI. CDR3 region: CVSRPGVPYEQYF. The CDR3 DNA sequence: TGTGTCAGCCGGCCAGGGGTGCCCTACGAGCAGTACTTC.

The rearrangement joins TRBV6-5 to TRBJ2-7; TRBD1 agrees at 7 bases. The junction had 8 bases not matched to a gene; V was cut back by 0 bases and J by 3 bases. The length of the CDR3 is 16 residues. Per the germline V gene, CDR1 is MNHEY and CDR2 is SVGAGI. CDR3 sequence: CASSYSPGQLVYEQYF. CDR3 nucleotide sequence: TGTGCCAGCAGTTACTCTCCGGGACAGTTAGTCTACGAGCAGTACTTC.